The 26 T cell receptor beta chains below all came from one sample that was sequenced in a study of blood T cell repertoires in COVID-19. The assay was immunoSEQ multiplex PCR, and TCRdb's table has in-frame clones only and misses some. The table records approximately 220,000 clones, 83% of them present only once. Input material: peripheral blood. These TCRs come from a woman between 35 and 50 years old with active or convalescent COVID-19.

This chain connects TRBV29-1 to TRBJ2-3, with 7 nucleotides matching TRBD2. Germline trimming cut 2 bases from V and 1 base from J; bases unmatched to any gene: 3. The CDR3 runs to 14 residues. Germline CDR1 SQVTM, CDR2 ANQGSEA. The CDR3 loop is CSVEKRDRTDTQYF. The CDR3 region has the DNA TGCAGCGTTGAAAAGCGGGACCGCACAGATACGCAGTATTTT.

The chain is built from TRBV18 and TRBJ2-1; possible D gene TRBD1, 6 bases. V was shortened by 6 bases and J by 10 bases, with 16 bases between the two germline ends. Germline CDR1 reads KGHSH; CDR2 reads LQKENI. The CDR3 sequence is 13 residues long. CDR3 bases: TGTGCCAGCTCCCCGAGCCTTGACAGGGAGCAGTTCTTC. It specifies CASSPSLDREQFF.

This sequence joins TRBV9 and TRBJ1-1; 8 bases map to TRBD1. CDR1 is SGDLS and CDR2 is YYNGEE in the germline V gene. The CDR3 is made up of 15 amino acids. J was trimmed by 1 base and V by 3 bases; bases with no gene match: 5. DNA of the CDR3: TGTGCCAGCAGCGCCGGGACAGGTAGGAACACTGAAGCTTTCTTT. It codes for CASSAGTGRNTEAFF.

This clone was counted once. The chain has TRBV5-4 and TRBJ1-6, with TRBD1 matching 9 bases. CDR1 and CDR2 (germline): SGHNT, YYREEE (reference sequence). V lost 4 bases to trimming and J lost 6 bases; unmatched junction nucleotides: 8. The CDR3 consists of 16 residues. The CDR3 is CASSNGGQGGNSPLHF. The CDR3 bases are TGTGCCAGCAGCAACGGGGGACAGGGCGGTAATTCACCCCTCCACTTT.

The chain recombines TRBV25-1 with TRBJ1-1, with 7 bases that match TRBD1. The germline gives CDR1 MGHDK, CDR2 SYGVNS. The CDR3 contains 16 residues. The trim removed 0 bases at V and 3 bases at J, leaving 7 bases unmatched. DNA for the CDR3: TGTGCCAGCAGTGAATACCTAACAGGGGCGGACACTGAAGCTTTCTTT. Amino acid sequence: CASSEYLTGADTEAFF. Full variable domain (rest looked up from reference TRBV25-1 and TRBJ1-1): EADIYQTPRYLVIGTGKKITLECSQTMGHDKMYWYQQDPGMELHLIHYSYGVNSTEKGDLSSESTVSRIRTEHFPLTLESARPSHTSQYLCASSEYLTGADTEAFFGQGTRLTVV.

This clone turned up a few times. This chain uses TRBV5-1 with TRBJ2-2; TRBD2 might be the D (5 bases). Trimming took 0 bases from V and 7 from J, leaving 7 bases between them. Per germline, CDR1 SGHRS and CDR2 YFSETQ. The CDR3 has 13 amino acids. CDR3 DNA: TGCGCCAGCAGCTTGGAAGGAGGCGGGGAGCTGTTTTTT. Protein product: CASSLEGGGELFF.

This chain joins TRBV10-3 and TRBJ1-2; 8 nucleotides match TRBD1. The germline V gene has CDR1 ENHRY and CDR2 SYGVKD. The CDR3 extends over 19 amino acids. V shed 3 bases, J shed 4 bases, and the junction held 19 bases outside the gene matches. The DNA for the CDR3 is TGTGCCATCAGTGAAGCGGTAGGAACAGGGGGACGGACGGGCTATGGCTACACCTTC. Translated, it gives CAISEAVGTGGRTGYGYTF.

The rearrangement joins TRBV7-2 to TRBJ2-3; TRBD1 might be the D (5 bases). Trimming stripped 2 bases from V and 2 bases from J, with 8 bases between. The germline V gene has CDR1 SGHTA and CDR2 FQGNSA. CDR3 length: 14 residues. CDR3 sequence (DNA): TGTGCCAGCAGCTTATGGGGCCTCACAGATACGCAGTATTTT. Residues: CASSLWGLTDTQYF.

The chain carries TRBV2 and TRBJ2-2, with 8 positions matching TRBD2. Germline assignment: CDR1 SNHLY and CDR2 FYNNEI. The CDR3 loop spans 15 amino acids. J was trimmed by 6 bases and V by 6 bases; bases with no gene match: 9. CDR3 nucleotide sequence: TGTGCCAGCAGGGTCAGCGGGAGTACCGCCGGGGAGCTGTTTTTT. This sequence encodes CASRVSGSTAGELFF.

V and J are TRBV27 and TRBJ2-7, with 7 bases fitting TRBD2. In germline, CDR1 is MNHEY, CDR2 SMNVEV (reference sequence). The CDR3 spans 14 residues. The J segment lost 5 bases and the V segment lost 7 bases, leaving 11 bases of the junction unmatched. CDR3 sequence: CASKINRDYHEQYF. The CDR3 region has the DNA TGTGCCAGCAAAATAAACCGGGACTATCACGAGCAGTACTTC.

The chain carries TRBV24-1 and TRBJ2-5, with TRBD1 matching over 11 bases. The germline V gene encodes CDR1 KGHDR and CDR2 SFDVKD. V was clipped by 3 bases and J by 5 bases; unmatched bases: 4. The CDR3 sequence is 15 residues long. CDR3 nucleotides: TGTGCCACCAGTGATCGGACAGGGGGCGTGGAGACCCAGTACTTC. Its protein product is CATSDRTGGVETQYF.

The V and J genes are TRBV19 and TRBJ2-3; D is undetermined. From germline, CDR1 is LNHDA and CDR2 SQIVND (reference sequence). This CDR3 region has 12 residues. V was pared by 5 bases and J by 2 bases, with 5 bases between. This chain's CDR3 is CASSDFTDTQYF. For the CDR3, the DNA is TGTGCCAGTAGTGACTTCACAGATACGCAGTATTTT.

V gene TRBV2 combines with J gene TRBJ1-2; unclear D gene. Germline-derived CDR1 and CDR2 are SNHLY and FYNNEI. This CDR3 comprises 12 residues. Deletions cut 7 bases from V and 4 bases from J, with 10 bases between. CDR3 DNA: TGTGCCAGCAATTTCAGATCCTATGGCTACACCTTC. Encoded protein: CASNFRSYGYTF.

The J gene is TRBJ1-5, the V gene TRBV7-9; unclear D gene. V shed 4 bases and J shed 4 bases, with 17 bases lying between them. The germline CDR1 and CDR2 sequences are SEHNR and FQNEAQ (reference sequence). This CDR3 is 16 amino acids long. The CDR3 is CASSSEGRAGNQPQHF. CDR3 DNA: TGTGCCAGCAGCTCCGAGGGTAGGGCAGGAAATCAGCCCCAGCATTTT.

This chain joins TRBV19 and TRBJ1-5; 8 bases fit TRBD1. J lost 4 bases, V lost 5 bases, and 13 bases had no gene match. CDR3 length: 17 residues. Germline V gene sequence: CDR1 LNHDA, CDR2 SQIVND (reference sequence). CDR3 sequence: CASSPRQGSGLNQPQHF. As DNA, the CDR3 is TGTGCCAGTAGTCCCCGACAGGGGTCGGGGTTAAATCAGCCCCAGCATTTT.

The chain combines TRBV25-1 with TRBJ2-5, with 7 bases identical to TRBD1. The CDR3 contains 16 residues. Per germline, CDR1 MGHDK and CDR2 SYGVNS. The V segment lost 0 bases and the J segment 2 bases; nucleotides outside the gene matches: 6. This chain's CDR3 is CASSEYMTGYQETQYF. The CDR3 nucleotides read TGTGCCAGCAGTGAATACATGACAGGGTATCAAGAGACCCAGTACTTC.

The CDR3 spells CASSSIPPLGAGGYTF. CDR3 in DNA: TGTGCCAGCAGTTCAATACCCCCCCTGGGGGCAGGGGGCTACACCTTC. V and J are TRBV28 and TRBJ1-2, with a tentative D call TRBD1 (6 bases). The CDR3 is made up of 16 amino acids. CDR1 and CDR2 (germline): MDHEN, SYDVKM. V gave up 4 bases and J gave up 8 bases, with 23 bases separating them.

The chain joins TRBV19 to TRBJ2-5; TRBD2 is a possible D gene (5 bases). The CDR3 is 14 residues long. Trimming cost V 7 bases and J 4 bases, with 16 bases left between them. From germline, CDR1 is LNHDA and CDR2 SQIVND (reference sequence). The CDR3 sequence: CASTPRRMGETQYF. CDR3 bases: TGTGCCAGTACCCCCAGGAGGATGGGAGAGACCCAGTACTTC.

This clone was seen more than once but under ten times. This chain connects TRBV30 to TRBJ1-2, with D unresolved. Germline CDR1 reads GTSNPN; CDR2 reads SVGIG (reference sequence). V was clipped by 0 bases and J by 8 bases, with 19 bases between them. CDR3 length equals 15 residues. CDR3 loop: CAWSVPGSIYEGYTF. Here the CDR3 DNA reads TGTGCCTGGAGTGTCCCCGGGAGTATCTACGAGGGCTACACCTTC.

The chain links TRBV4-3 to TRBJ1-2, with 7 bases aligning to TRBD1. The CDR3 is 17 amino acids. CDR1 is LGHNA and CDR2 is YSLEER in the germline V gene. Germline trimming cut 1 base from V and 5 bases from J; bases unmatched to any gene: 13. The CDR3 coding sequence is TGCGCCAGCAGCCAAGTCACTACAGGGGCAACCTTGTATGGCTACACCTTC. Encoded protein: CASSQVTTGATLYGYTF.

This chain joins TRBV4-1 and TRBJ2-1, with TRBD2 identical over 13 bases. Germline values: CDR1 MGHRA, CDR2 YSYEKL. This CDR3 has 17 amino acids. V trimming: 2 bases; J trimming: 8 bases; junction bases outside the gene matches: 9. CDR3 coding DNA: TGCGCCAGCAGCCAACGTCGGACTAGCGGGAGTGGTGATGAGCAGTTCTTC. This translates into CASSQRRTSGSGDEQFF.

The rearrangement uses TRBV7-9 and TRBJ1-4, with a possible D match to TRBD1 (6 bases). Germline V lookup: CDR1 SEHNR, CDR2 FQNEAQ (reference sequence). This CDR3 is 15 amino acids long. V dropped 1 base and J dropped 7 bases, with 13 bases sitting between them. The CDR3 region has the DNA TGTGCCAGCAGCTTAGAGGGGGATTATGGTGAAAAACTGTTTTTT. Translating gives CASSLEGDYGEKLFF.

This sequence joins TRBV23-1 and TRBJ1-4; TRBD1 matches 9 bases. TRBV23-1 is reported as an ORF; its role is uncertain. V shed 9 bases, J shed 8 bases, and the junction held 16 bases outside the gene matches. The CDR3 length is 16 residues. The CDR3 is CARSRLSDRGPEKLFF. The CDR3 nucleotides read TGCGCCAGGTCTCGGCTATCGGACAGGGGTCCCGAAAAACTGTTTTTT.

The chain carries TRBV19 and TRBJ1-1, with D maybe TRBD1 (5 bases). Trimming shortened V by 7 bases and J by 0 bases, and 15 bases separated the two germline ends. The CDR3 has 15 amino acids. Germline V gives CDR1 LNHDA, CDR2 SQIVND (reference sequence). Here the CDR3 DNA reads TGTGCCAGTATAGACAGTATGTCTATGAACACTGAAGCTTTCTTT. Translating it yields CASIDSMSMNTEAFF.

The chain employs TRBV19 and TRBJ1-2, with D tentatively TRBD1 (6 bases). Germline V gives CDR1 LNHDA, CDR2 SQIVND (reference sequence). The ends were cut back, 5 bases at V and 3 bases at J, with 19 bases in the middle. The CDR3 has 16 residues. The CDR3 loop reads CASSLTGSVSYYGYTF. The CDR3, as DNA: TGTGCCAGTAGTCTTACAGGGAGTGTGTCCTACTATGGCTACACCTTC.

The rearrangement links TRBV29-1 to TRBJ1-1; 7 bases match TRBD1. Germline-derived CDR1 and CDR2 are SQVTM and ANQGSEA. With 7 bases clipped from V and 3 bases from J, the junction kept 8 bases outside the gene matches. The CDR3 sequence is 13 residues long. The CDR3 here is CSALDRWDTEAFF. CDR3 in DNA: TGCAGCGCATTGGACAGGTGGGACACTGAAGCTTTCTTT.